The source of this T cell receptor (beta chain) is a study of neurological immune-mediated disorders. V gave up 0 bases and J gave up 1 base, with 12 bases separating them. There are 15 residues in the CDR3. The germline CDR1 and CDR2 sequences are DFQATT and SNEGSKA (reference sequence). The time point was: longitudinal time-point 3. In Maryland, USA, blood bank volunteers were the healthy controls. Unsorted libraries were prepared from 2 million PBMCs held at -80 C. General study results and limits: Multiple sclerosis, the disease with the least TCR clonal expansion, fell below healthy controls, whereas HTLV-1-associated myelopathy showed the most. CDR3 amino acid sequences found in expanded clones were never shared across subjects, suggesting private repertoires in all groups.

This clonotype was detected ten times or more. Its antigen is as yet unknown. A single record per CDR3 protein comes from TCRdb applying MiXCR to the 5' RACE reads. Found here are 45,000 to 65,000 distinct CDR3 sequences, 7.5% to 9.5% of them singletons; the top ten hold 1.5% to 2%. The sequenced sample consisted of PBMCs. The source is a woman aged 40-49 years in good health. The chain links TRBV20-1 to TRBJ2-5, with D unclear. The CDR3 is CSARDPGRSQETQYF. The CDR3 DNA sequence: TGCAGTGCTAGAGATCCCGGACGGTCCCAAGAGACCCAGTACTTC.